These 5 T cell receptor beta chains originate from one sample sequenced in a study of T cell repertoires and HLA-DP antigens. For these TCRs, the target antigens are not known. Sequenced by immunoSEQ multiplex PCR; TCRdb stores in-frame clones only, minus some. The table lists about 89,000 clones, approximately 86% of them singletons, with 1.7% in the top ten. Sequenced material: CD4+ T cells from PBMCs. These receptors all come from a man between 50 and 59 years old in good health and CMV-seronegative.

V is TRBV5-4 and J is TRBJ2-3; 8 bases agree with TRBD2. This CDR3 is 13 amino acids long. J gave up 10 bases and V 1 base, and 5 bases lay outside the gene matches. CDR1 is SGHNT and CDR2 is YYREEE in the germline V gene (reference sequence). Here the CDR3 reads CASSLRGGRAQYF. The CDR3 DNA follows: TGTGCCAGCAGCTTGCGGGGGGGCCGGGCGCAGTATTTT.

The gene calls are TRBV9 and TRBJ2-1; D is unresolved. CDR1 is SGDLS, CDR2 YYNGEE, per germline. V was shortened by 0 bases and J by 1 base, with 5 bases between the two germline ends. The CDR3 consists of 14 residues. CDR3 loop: CASSVASSYNEQFF. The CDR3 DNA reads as TGTGCCAGCAGCGTAGCGTCTTCCTACAATGAGCAGTTCTTC.

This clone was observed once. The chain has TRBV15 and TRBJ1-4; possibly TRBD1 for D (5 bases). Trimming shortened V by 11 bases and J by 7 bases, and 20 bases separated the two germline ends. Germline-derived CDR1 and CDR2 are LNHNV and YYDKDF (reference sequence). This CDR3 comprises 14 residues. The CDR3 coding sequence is TGTGCCTTACGAAGAGTGGGGGTTGGTGAAAAACTGTTTTTT. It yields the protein CALRRVGVGEKLFF. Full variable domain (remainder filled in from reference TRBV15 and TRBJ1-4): DAMVIQNPRYQVTQFGKPVTLSCSQTLNHNVMYWYQQKSSQAPKLLFHYYDKDFNNEADTPDNFQSRRPNTSFCFLDIRSPGLGDTAMYLCALRRVGVGEKLFFGSGTQLSVL.

The DNA of the CDR3 is TGTGCCAGCAGCTCGACCGGGACAGGGGTCACTGGGGCCAACGTCCTGACTTTC. It is translated as CASSSTGTGVTGANVLTF. The rearrangement uses TRBV7-2 and TRBJ2-6; 10 bases are a match to TRBD1. CDR3 length: 18 residues. Germline V gives CDR1 SGHTA, CDR2 FQGNSA. Losses at the gene ends were 4 bases for V and 2 bases for J; bases not matched to a gene: 8. The full variable domain, its missing parts supplied by reference TRBV7-2 and TRBJ2-6, is GAGVSQSPSNKVTEKGKDVELRCDPISGHTALYWYRQSLGQGLEFLIYFQGNSAPDKSGLPSDRFSAERTGGSVSTLTIQRTQQEDSAVYLCASSSTGTGVTGANVLTFGAGSRLTVL.

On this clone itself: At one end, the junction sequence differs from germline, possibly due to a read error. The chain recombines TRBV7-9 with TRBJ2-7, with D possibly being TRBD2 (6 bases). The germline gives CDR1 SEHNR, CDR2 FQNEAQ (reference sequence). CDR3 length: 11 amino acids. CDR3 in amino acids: CASSLGGQADF. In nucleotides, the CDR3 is TGTGCCAGCAGCTTGGGGGGTCAGGCGGACTTC.